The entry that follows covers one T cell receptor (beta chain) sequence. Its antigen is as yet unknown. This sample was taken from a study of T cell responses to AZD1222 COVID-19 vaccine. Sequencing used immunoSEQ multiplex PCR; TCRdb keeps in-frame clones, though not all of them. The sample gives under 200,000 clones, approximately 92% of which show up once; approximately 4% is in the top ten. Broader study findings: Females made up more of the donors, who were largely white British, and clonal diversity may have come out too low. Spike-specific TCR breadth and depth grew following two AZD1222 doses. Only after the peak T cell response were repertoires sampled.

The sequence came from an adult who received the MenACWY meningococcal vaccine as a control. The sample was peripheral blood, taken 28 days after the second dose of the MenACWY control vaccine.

The CDR3 spells CSVKGSAEAFF. DNA for the CDR3: TGCAGCGTTAAAGGGTCCGCCGAAGCTTTCTTT. The V and J genes are TRBV29-1 and TRBJ1-1; no definite D call. V was trimmed by 5 bases and J by 8 bases, leaving 12 bases between them. The CDR3 spans 11 residues. Germline CDR1 reads SQVTM; CDR2 reads ANQGSEA.